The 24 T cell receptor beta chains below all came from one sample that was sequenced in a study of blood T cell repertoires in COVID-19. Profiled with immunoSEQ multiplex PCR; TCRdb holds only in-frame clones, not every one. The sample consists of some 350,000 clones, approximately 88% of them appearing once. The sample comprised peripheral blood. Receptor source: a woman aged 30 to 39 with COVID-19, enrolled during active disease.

CDR3 residues: CASTLETSDTGELFF. CDR3 sequence (DNA): TGTGCCAGCACTCTCGAGACTAGCGACACCGGGGAGCTGTTTTTT. The J gene is TRBJ2-2, the V gene TRBV2; 8 nucleotides agree with TRBD2. The CDR3 loop spans 15 amino acids. Germline V lookup: CDR1 SNHLY, CDR2 FYNNEI. Germline trimming cut 7 bases from V and 3 bases from J; bases unmatched to any gene: 7.

Here the CDR3 reads CASSKTPGQRETTDTQYF. CDR3 DNA sequence: TGTGCCAGCAGCAAGACCCCAGGACAGAGAGAAACCACAGATACGCAGTATTTT. This chain connects TRBV21-1 to TRBJ2-3; TRBD1, the D gene given by the table, was not confirmed from the DNA. TRBV21-1 is noted as a pseudogene. The CDR3 is made up of 18 amino acids.

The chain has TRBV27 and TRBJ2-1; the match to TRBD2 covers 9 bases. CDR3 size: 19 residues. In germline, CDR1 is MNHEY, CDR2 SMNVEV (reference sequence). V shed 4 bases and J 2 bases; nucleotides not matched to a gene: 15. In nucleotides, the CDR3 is TGTGCCAGCAGTTCCCTGGTTGGTAGCGGGAGCGGCCCCTACAATGAGCAGTTCTTC. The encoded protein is CASSSLVGSGSGPYNEQFF.

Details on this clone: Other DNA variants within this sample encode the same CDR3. The CDR3 DNA is TGTGCCAGCAGTTACTCGACGGGGGGCTACGAGCAGTACTTC. It codes for CASSYSTGGYEQYF. The chain recombines TRBV6-6 with TRBJ2-7, with 7 bases matching TRBD2. Germline lookup yields CDR1 MNHNY and CDR2 SVGAGI (reference sequence). The J segment lost 3 bases and the V segment lost 0 bases, leaving 2 bases of the junction unmatched. This CDR3 is 14 amino acids long.

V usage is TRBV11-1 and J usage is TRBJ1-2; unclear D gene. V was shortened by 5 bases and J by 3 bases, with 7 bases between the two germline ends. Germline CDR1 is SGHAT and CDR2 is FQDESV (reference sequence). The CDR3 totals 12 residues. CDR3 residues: CASSLGHYGYTF. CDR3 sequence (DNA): TGTGCCAGCAGCCTTGGCCACTATGGCTACACCTTC.

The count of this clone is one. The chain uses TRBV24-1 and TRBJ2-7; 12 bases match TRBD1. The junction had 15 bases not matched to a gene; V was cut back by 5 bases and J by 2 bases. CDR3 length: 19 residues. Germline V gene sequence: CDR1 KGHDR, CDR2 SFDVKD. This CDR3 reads CATSGSPGQGATKTYEQYF. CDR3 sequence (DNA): TGTGCCACCAGTGGCTCACCGGGACAGGGGGCCACCAAGACCTACGAGCAGTACTTC.

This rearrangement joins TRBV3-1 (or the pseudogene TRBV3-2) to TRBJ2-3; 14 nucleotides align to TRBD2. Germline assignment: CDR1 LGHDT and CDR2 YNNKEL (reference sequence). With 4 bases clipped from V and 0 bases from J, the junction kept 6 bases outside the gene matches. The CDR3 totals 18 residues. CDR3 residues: CASSRGTSGGLSTDTQYF. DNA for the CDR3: TGTGCCAGCAGCCGCGGGACTAGCGGGGGCCTTAGCACAGATACGCAGTATTTT.

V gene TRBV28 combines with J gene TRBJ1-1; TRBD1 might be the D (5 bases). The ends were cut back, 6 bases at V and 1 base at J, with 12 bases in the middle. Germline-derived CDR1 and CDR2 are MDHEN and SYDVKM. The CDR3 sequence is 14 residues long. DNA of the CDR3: TGTGCCAGCAGCACTAATACAGGGAACACTGAAGCTTTCTTT. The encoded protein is CASSTNTGNTEAFF.

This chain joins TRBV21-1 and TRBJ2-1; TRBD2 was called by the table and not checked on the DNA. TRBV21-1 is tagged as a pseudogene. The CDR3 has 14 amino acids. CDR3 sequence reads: CALPPSGAYNEQFF. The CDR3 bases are TGTGCCTTACCCCCTAGCGGGGCCTACAATGAGCAGTTCTTC.

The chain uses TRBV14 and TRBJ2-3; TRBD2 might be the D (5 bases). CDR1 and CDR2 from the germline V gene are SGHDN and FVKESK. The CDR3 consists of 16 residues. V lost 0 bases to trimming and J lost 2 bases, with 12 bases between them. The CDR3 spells CASSQDFRGITDTQYF. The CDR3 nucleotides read TGTGCCAGCAGCCAAGATTTTCGAGGGATCACAGATACGCAGTATTTT.

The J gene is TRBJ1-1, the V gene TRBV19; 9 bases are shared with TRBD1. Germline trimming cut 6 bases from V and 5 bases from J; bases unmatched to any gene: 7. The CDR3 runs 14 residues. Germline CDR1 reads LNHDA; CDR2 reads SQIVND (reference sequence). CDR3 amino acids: CASRMTGGGTEAFF. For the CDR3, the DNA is TGTGCCAGTAGGATGACAGGGGGTGGTACTGAAGCTTTCTTT. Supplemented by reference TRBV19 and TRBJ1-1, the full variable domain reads DGGITQSPKYLFRKEGQNVTLSCEQNLNHDAMYWYRQDPGQGLRLIYYSQIVNDFQKGDIAEGYSVSREKKESFPLTVTSAQKNPTAFYLCASRMTGGGTEAFFGQGTRLTVV.

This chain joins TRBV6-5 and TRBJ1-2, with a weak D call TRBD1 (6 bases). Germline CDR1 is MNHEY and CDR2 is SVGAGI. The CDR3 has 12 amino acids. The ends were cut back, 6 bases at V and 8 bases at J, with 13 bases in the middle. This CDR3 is CASSQGTGGYTF. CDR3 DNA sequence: TGTGCCAGCAGCCAGGGGACCGGCGGCTACACCTTC.

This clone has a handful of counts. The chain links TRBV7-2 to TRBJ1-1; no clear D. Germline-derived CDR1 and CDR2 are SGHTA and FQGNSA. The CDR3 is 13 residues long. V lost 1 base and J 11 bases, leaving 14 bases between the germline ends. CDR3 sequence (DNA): TGTGCCAGCAGCTTAGAGTGGCGGGTAACGGCTTTCTTT. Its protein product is CASSLEWRVTAFF.

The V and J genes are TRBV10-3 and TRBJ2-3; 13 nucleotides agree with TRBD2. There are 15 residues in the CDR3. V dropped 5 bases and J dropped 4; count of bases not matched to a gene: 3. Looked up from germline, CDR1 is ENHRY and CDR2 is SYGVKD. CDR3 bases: TGTGCCATCAGTATGACTAGCGGGGGGTCAGATACGCAGTATTTT. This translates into CAISMTSGGSDTQYF.

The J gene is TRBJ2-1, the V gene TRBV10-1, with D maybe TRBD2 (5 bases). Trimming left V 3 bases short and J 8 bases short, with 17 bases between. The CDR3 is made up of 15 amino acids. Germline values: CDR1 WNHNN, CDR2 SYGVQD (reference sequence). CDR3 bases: TGCGCCAGCAGTGACACCCCTTCGGGGAGCGATGAGCAGTTCTTC. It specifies CASSDTPSGSDEQFF.

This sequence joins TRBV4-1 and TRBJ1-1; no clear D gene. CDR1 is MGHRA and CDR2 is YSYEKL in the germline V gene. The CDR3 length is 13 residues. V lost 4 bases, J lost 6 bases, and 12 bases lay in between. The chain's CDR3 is CASSPSGYPEAFF. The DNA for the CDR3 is TGCGCCAGCAGCCCCTCGGGGTACCCTGAAGCTTTCTTT.

CDR3 in DNA: TGTGCCAGCAGCAAGTCACGGGAAACCTACGAGCAGTACTTC. Protein: CASSKSRETYEQYF. The rearrangement joins TRBV21-1 to TRBJ2-7; TRBD2, as called in the table, went unchecked against the DNA. TRBV21-1 is shown as a pseudogene. This CDR3 spans 14 amino acids.

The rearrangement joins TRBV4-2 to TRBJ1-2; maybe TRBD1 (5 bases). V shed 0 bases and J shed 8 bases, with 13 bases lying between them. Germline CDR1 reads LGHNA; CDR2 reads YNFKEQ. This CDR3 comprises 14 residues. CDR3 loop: CASSQDGAQRGYTF. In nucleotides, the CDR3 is TGTGCCAGCAGCCAAGATGGGGCCCAGCGCGGCTACACCTTC.

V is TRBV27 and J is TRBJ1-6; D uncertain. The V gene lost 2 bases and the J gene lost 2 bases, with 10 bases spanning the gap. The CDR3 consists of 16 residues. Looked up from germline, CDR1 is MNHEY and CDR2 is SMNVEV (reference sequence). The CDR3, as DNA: TGTGCCAGCAGTTTAGTTGGAGGGACCTATAATTCACCCCTCCACTTT. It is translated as CASSLVGGTYNSPLHF.

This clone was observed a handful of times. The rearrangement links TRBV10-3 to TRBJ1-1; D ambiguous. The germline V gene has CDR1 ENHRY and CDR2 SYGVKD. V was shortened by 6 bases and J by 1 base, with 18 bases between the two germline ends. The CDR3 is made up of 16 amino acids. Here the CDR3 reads CAISRGGNYPNTEAFF. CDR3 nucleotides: TGTGCCATCAGCAGAGGTGGCAACTACCCGAACACTGAAGCTTTCTTT.

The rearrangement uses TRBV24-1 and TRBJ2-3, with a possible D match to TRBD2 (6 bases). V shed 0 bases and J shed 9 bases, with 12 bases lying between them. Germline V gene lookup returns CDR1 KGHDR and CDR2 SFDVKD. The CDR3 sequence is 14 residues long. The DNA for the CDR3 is TGTGCCACCAGTGATTTGCCGCGGACTAAAACGCAGTATTTT. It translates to CATSDLPRTKTQYF.

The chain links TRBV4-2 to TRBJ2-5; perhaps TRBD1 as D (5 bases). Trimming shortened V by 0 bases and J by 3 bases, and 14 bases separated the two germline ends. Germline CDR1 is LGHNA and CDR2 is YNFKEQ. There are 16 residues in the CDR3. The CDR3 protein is CASSQDEMGPKETQYF. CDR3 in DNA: TGTGCCAGCAGCCAAGATGAGATGGGGCCGAAAGAGACCCAGTACTTC.

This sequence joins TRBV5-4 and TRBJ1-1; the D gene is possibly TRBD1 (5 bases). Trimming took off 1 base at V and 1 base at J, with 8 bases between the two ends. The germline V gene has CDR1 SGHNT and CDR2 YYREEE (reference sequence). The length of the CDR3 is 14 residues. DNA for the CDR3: TGTGCCAGCAGCTTGCGACAGAAGAACACTGAAGCTTTCTTT. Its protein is CASSLRQKNTEAFF.

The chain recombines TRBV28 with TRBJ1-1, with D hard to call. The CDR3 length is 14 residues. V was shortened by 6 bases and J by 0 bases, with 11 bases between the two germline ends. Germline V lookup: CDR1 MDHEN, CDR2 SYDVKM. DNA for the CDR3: TGTGCCAGCAGCCGTCGGGGAATGAACACTGAAGCTTTCTTT. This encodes CASSRRGMNTEAFF.